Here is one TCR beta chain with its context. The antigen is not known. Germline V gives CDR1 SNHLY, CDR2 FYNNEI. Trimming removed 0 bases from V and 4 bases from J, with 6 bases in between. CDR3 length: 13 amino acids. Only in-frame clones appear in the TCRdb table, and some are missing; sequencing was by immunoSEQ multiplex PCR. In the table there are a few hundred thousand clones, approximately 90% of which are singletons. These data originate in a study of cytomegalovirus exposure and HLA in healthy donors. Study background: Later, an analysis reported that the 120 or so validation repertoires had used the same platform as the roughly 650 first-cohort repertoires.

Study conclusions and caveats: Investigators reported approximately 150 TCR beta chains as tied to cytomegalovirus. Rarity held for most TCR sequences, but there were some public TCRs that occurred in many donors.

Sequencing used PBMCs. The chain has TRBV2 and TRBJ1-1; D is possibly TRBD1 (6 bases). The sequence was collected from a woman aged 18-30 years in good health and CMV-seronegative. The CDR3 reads CASSEAGGTEAFF. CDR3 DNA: TGTGCCAGCAGTGAAGCAGGGGGCACTGAAGCTTTCTTT.